The source of this TCR beta chain is a study of beta chain features in type 1 diabetes. Germline V gene data show CDR1 as SNHLY and CDR2 as FYNNEI. CDR3 size: 16 residues. Deletions cut 5 bases from V and 0 bases from J, with 14 bases between. In the case of this clone: Its specificity is unknown. At the DNA level, this CDR3 is encoded by other sequences in the same sample as well.

Naive, central memory, regulatory and stem cell-like memory cells within the CD4+ compartment were sorted using CD45RO/CCR7/CD25/CD127/CD95/CD27. Investigators reverse transcribed all isolated RNA, so they sequenced expressed TCRB transcripts. This table comes from immunoSEQ multiplex PCR, and its TCRdb copy is limited to in-frame clones, with some not included. The sample consists of under 250,000 clones, about 25% of them appearing once. Study outcomes and limitations: Patients' naive, central memory and regulatory TCRB repertoires appeared more alike than those of healthy donors.

This chain connects TRBV2 to TRBJ1-5; D is unresolved. This TCR was recovered from a man younger than 40 in good health. Specimen: central memory CD4+ T cells from blood. The CDR3 sequence is CASSLEPGLSNQPQHF. CDR3 nucleotide sequence: TGTGCCAGCAGTCTTGAACCGGGCCTTAGCAATCAGCCCCAGCATTTT.